Reported below is one TCR beta chain. The record originates from a study of blood T cell repertoires in COVID-19. There are 14 residues in the CDR3. Germline assignment: CDR1 SEHNR and CDR2 FQNEAQ (reference sequence). The trim removed 5 bases at V and 3 bases at J, leaving 4 bases unmatched. As originally analysed: It was from reference gene primer amplification that nucleated cell counts were estimated. TCRdb keeps only in-frame clones here, not all; method: immunoSEQ multiplex PCR. Clonal size and the V and J genes are those of that table, whereas D and trimming came from the DNA. Of about 50,000 clones detected, more than 75% appear once; the ten largest clones hold over 2%.

Sequences were obtained from peripheral blood. The TCR comes from a woman aged 60-70 years with acute or convalescent COVID-19. V gene TRBV7-9 combines with J gene TRBJ1-5, with TRBD1 identical over 7 bases. CDR3 loop: CASSLTGDNQPQHF. CDR3 in DNA: TGTGCCAGCAGCCTCACAGGGGACAATCAGCCCCAGCATTTT. Based on the CDR3 plus reference TRBV7-9 and TRBJ1-5, the full variable domain is DTGVSQNPRHKITKRGQNVTFRCDPISEHNRLYWYRQTLGQGPEFLTYFQNEAQLEKSRLLSDRFSAERPKGSFSTLEIQRTEQGDSAMYLCASSLTGDNQPQHFGDGTRLSIL.